This is a list of T cell receptor beta chains from one sample in a study of CD8+ T cells in alopecia areata. Here immunoSEQ multiplex PCR was the method, and the copy in TCRdb shows in-frame clones only, minus some. Seen here are 140,000 to 150,000 clones, more than 45% observed once, and the top ten hold around 6.8%. Material for sequencing was CD4+ T cells sorted from blood. The receptors originated from a human donor with alopecia areata. Both conserved end residues are part of each CDR3. The D gene is left open where the match is weak. Rows may omit the clone size; those that give it use once, few, many or a size class.

>.|TRBV6-5|TRBJ2-1|.
TGTGCCAGCAGTTACTCGATTTTAGATGAGCAGTTCTTC
CASSYSILDEQFF
>.|TRBV29-1|TRBJ1-1|TRBD1
TGCAGCGTTGCGGGACAGATGAACACTGAAGCTTTCTTT
CSVAGQMNTEAFF
>.|TRBV15|TRBJ1-1|.
TGTGCCACCAGCAGAGCTCCGCTCGCTGAAGCTTTCTTT
CATSRAPLAEAFF
>.|TRBV7-9|TRBJ2-3|.
TGTGCCAGCAGCCCCTCCACAGATACGCAGTATTTT
CASSPSTDTQYF
>.|TRBV29-1|TRBJ2-6|TRBD1
TGCAGCGTCGGGACAGCTGGGGCCAACGTCCTGACTTTC
CSVGTAGANVLTF
>.|TRBV7-9|TRBJ2-1|.
TGTGCCAGCAGCAAACGAGGGACCACATACAATGAGCAGTTCTTC
CASSKRGTTYNEQFF
>few|TRBV19|TRBJ1-1|.
TGTGCCAGTAGTATCCTCGGGGGTGGTAGCGAAGCTTTCTTT
CASSILGGGSEAFF
>.|TRBV2|TRBJ1-1|.
TGTGCCAGCAGTGACATCATTGACACTGAAGCTTTCTTT
CASSDIIDTEAFF
>.|TRBV7-6|TRBJ1-2|.
TGTGCCAGCAGCGCCTTTCGGCAGATCTATGGCTACACCTTC
CASSAFRQIYGYTF
>few|TRBV27|TRBJ2-5|.
TGTGCCAGCAGTTCTTTGGGACTCAGCCCCGAGACCCAGTACTTC
CASSSLGLSPETQYF
>.|TRBV19|TRBJ2-5|.
TGTGCCAGTAGTCTACAGGAGTTGGAGACCCAGTACTTC
CASSLQELETQYF
>once|TRBV5-1|TRBJ2-7|TRBD1
TGCGCCAGCAGCCCGGGACAGGGAGGCTACGAGCAGTACTTC
CASSPGQGGYEQYF
>once|TRBV29-1|TRBJ1-2|TRBD1
TGCAGCGTTGGGACAGGGGGTAATTATGGCTACACCTTC
CSVGTGGNYGYTF
>few|TRBV27|TRBJ1-2|TRBD1
TGTGCCAGCAGTTTTCGGGGAAACCAGGGGGTGAGCTACACCTTC
CASSFRGNQGVSYTF
>few|TRBV27|TRBJ2-2|.
TGTGCCAGCAGTTCCTCATTGTCCGGGGAGCTGTTTTTT
CASSSSLSGELFF
>.|TRBV27|TRBJ2-7|.
TGTGCCAGCAGTTTACGACGAGGGTACGAGCAGTACTTC
CASSLRRGYEQYF